This TCR beta chain derives from a study of T cell clones after liver transplantation. The overall study: TCRbeta sequencing after a pre-transplant mixed lymphocyte reaction identified graft-donor-reactive clones, later tracked in post-transplant blood. Apart from a few HCV-positive recipients, transplants were for non-autoimmune, non-viral reasons. Study-wide points: Graft donor-reactive T cells possibly entered the graft instead of undergoing deletion. Circulating graft-donor-reactive CD4 TCRbeta sequences fell significantly post-transplant in 5 of 8 subjects.

The table lists this clone with a count of one. Its cognate antigen is unknown. Some clones are missing from TCRdb's copy, which holds only in-frame ones; the method was immunoSEQ multiplex PCR. The data contain about 80,000 clones, over 80% of them singletons. CDR1 is GTSNPN, CDR2 SVGIG, per germline (reference sequence). The germline V and J ends were trimmed by 7 bases and 0 bases, with 18 bases remaining between them. The CDR3 has 16 residues. This TCR was recovered from a human patient who received a liver transplant. Some T cells may be provided by the graft donor. V and J are TRBV30 and TRBJ2-2; D possibly uses TRBD1 or TRBD2 (5 bases each). The sample was CD4+ T cells from blood, taken about 46 months after liver transplant. CDR3 loop: CASNHRGRTNTGELFF. The CDR3 DNA follows: TGTGCCTCCAACCACCGGGGCAGAACGAACACCGGGGAGCTGTTTTTT.